Following are 13 T cell receptor beta chains from one sample sequenced in a study of T-cell memory formation after mild COVID-19. TCRdb reprocessed the 5' RACE reads with MiXCR, giving one entry per CDR3 protein. Counted here are 560,000 or so distinct CDR3 sequences, 15% to 20% occurring once; the ten biggest clones make up about 8.1%. The specimen was PBMCs or a T cell subset sorted from them (not recorded which). Source of these receptors: an adult woman who had mild COVID-19 (a few samples of this study predate the infection). Cell type and time point are not known.

In this sample, this clonotype turned up many times. The rearrangement uses TRBV3-1 and TRBJ2-1; D unresolved. V lost 1 base, J lost 9 bases, and 4 bases lay in between. CDR3 length: 11 residues. Germline loops: CDR1 LGHDT, CDR2 YNNKEL (reference sequence). CDR3 in amino acids: CASSQVSEQFF. Written as DNA, the CDR3 is TGTGCCAGCAGCCAAGTCTCTGAGCAGTTCTTC.

This clonotype has a handful of counts. The chain recombines TRBV29-1 with TRBJ2-3; 8 bases align to TRBD1. This CDR3 is 14 amino acids long. V shed 7 bases and J 3 bases; nucleotides not matched to a gene: 9. Germline V gene sequence: CDR1 SQVTM, CDR2 ANQGSEA. The CDR3 sequence: CSASRTGRTDTQYF. In nucleotides, the CDR3 is TGCAGCGCCTCCCGGACAGGGAGGACAGATACGCAGTATTTT.

The chain employs TRBV19 and TRBJ2-7; the D gene is possibly TRBD2 (6 bases). Trimming removed 6 bases from V and 7 bases from J, with 16 bases in between. Per germline, CDR1 LNHDA and CDR2 SQIVND (reference sequence). This CDR3 region has 13 residues. CDR3 loop: CASRDGIGGEQYF. Written as DNA, the CDR3 is TGTGCCAGTAGAGACGGCATAGGAGGGGAGCAGTACTTC.

The chain carries TRBV3-1 and TRBJ2-6; D remains unclear. The CDR3 has 13 amino acids. Germline-derived CDR1 and CDR2 are LGHDT and YNNKEL (reference sequence). V was trimmed by 4 bases and J by 4 bases, leaving 5 bases between them. The CDR3 DNA follows: TGTGCCAGCAGCCGGCGGGGGGCCAACGTCCTGACTTTC. Protein: CASSRRGANVLTF.

This clonotype was detected a few times. The chain recombines TRBV3-1 with TRBJ1-6, with D perhaps TRBD1 (5 bases). The CDR3 contains 13 residues. In germline, CDR1 is LGHDT, CDR2 YNNKEL (reference sequence). V shed 2 bases and J shed 9 bases, with 8 bases lying between them. The CDR3 sequence is CASSQPGPSPLHF. As DNA, the CDR3 is TGTGCCAGCAGCCAACCAGGGCCTTCACCCCTCCACTTT.

This clonotype was seen only a few times. V usage is TRBV12-3 or TRBV12-4 and J usage is TRBJ1-2, with D possibly being TRBD1 (6 bases). The CDR3 covers 15 residues. Trimming removed 5 bases from V and 4 bases from J, with 17 bases in between. The DNA of the CDR3 is TGTGCCAGCAGTCCCAGATACAGGGAGAGCTATGGCTACACCTTC. This encodes CASSPRYRESYGYTF.

This chain links TRBV6-1 with TRBJ2-1, with unresolved D. This CDR3 region has 14 residues. Per germline, CDR1 MNHNS and CDR2 SASEGT. V was shortened by 0 bases and J by 2 bases, with 5 bases between the two germline ends. The CDR3 sequence: CASSEARAYNEQFF. The CDR3 DNA is TGTGCCAGCAGTGAAGCCCGGGCCTACAATGAGCAGTTCTTC.

The chain carries TRBV12-3 or TRBV12-4 and TRBJ1-2, with D perhaps TRBD1 (5 bases). This CDR3 has 12 amino acids. The V and J ends lost 7 bases and 6 bases respectively, with 12 bases between them. The CDR3 bases are TGTGCCAGCAAACTAGGGGTTAATGGCTACACCTTC. Translating gives CASKLGVNGYTF.

V is TRBV9 and J is TRBJ2-3, with 10 nucleotides matching TRBD2. The junction had 7 bases not matched to a gene; V was cut back by 3 bases and J by 6 bases. The CDR3 runs to 15 residues. In germline, CDR1 is SGDLS, CDR2 YYNGEE. CDR3 in amino acids: CASSGSGGAADTQYF. The DNA of the CDR3 is TGTGCCAGCAGCGGGAGCGGGGGGGCAGCGGATACGCAGTATTTT. Filled out from reference TRBV9 and TRBJ2-3, the complete variable domain reads DSGVTQTPKHLITATGQRVTLRCSPRSGDLSVYWYQQSLDQGLQFLIQYYNGEERAKGNILERFSAQQFPDLHSELNLSSLELGDSALYFCASSGSGGAADTQYFGPGTRLTVL.

The rearrangement links TRBV20-1 to TRBJ2-5; tentatively, D is TRBD2 (6 bases). CDR1 is DFQATT and CDR2 is SNEGSKA in the germline V gene (reference sequence). Trimming took 3 bases from V and 1 from J, leaving 15 bases between them. The CDR3 is made up of 15 amino acids. CDR3 loop: CSASGRAGRQETQYF. The CDR3, as DNA: TGCAGTGCTAGCGGGCGAGCGGGCCGCCAAGAGACCCAGTACTTC.

The chain carries TRBV6-2 or TRBV6-3 and TRBJ2-2; D not resolved. Germline V gene lookup returns CDR1 MNHEY and CDR2 SVGEGT. CDR3 length: 16 amino acids. Trimming removed 0 bases at V and 8 bases at J, with 16 bases between. The DNA for the CDR3 is TGTGCCAGCAGTTACTCCCAAAGCACCCGTAGGGGGGAGCTGTTTTTT. Its translation is CASSYSQSTRRGELFF.

This clonotype was counted between two and nine times. The V gene is TRBV20-1, the J gene TRBJ1-1, with 8 bases matching TRBD1. V lost 1 base to trimming and J lost 6 bases; unmatched junction nucleotides: 10. The CDR3 consists of 15 residues. Germline CDR1 reads DFQATT; CDR2 reads SNEGSKA (reference sequence). The CDR3 sequence: CSARGGAQGGAEAFF. In DNA form, the CDR3 reads TGCAGTGCTAGAGGGGGTGCACAGGGGGGCGCTGAAGCTTTCTTT.

The chain links TRBV7-9 to TRBJ2-7, with TRBD1 as a possible D gene (6 bases). The CDR3 totals 17 residues. CDR1 and CDR2 from the germline V gene are SEHNR and FQNEAQ (reference sequence). V lost 0 bases and J lost 0, with 15 bases in between. This CDR3 reads CASSLATGCSDSYEQYF. The CDR3, as DNA: TGTGCCAGCAGCTTAGCAACAGGGTGTTCGGACTCCTACGAGCAGTACTTC.